Below are 9 T cell receptor beta chains sequenced from a single sample in a study of cytomegalovirus exposure and HLA in healthy donors. Generated by immunoSEQ multiplex PCR, the TCRdb table keeps only in-frame clones and is missing some. The sample has over 150,000 clones; roughly 82% are singletons. The specimen was PBMCs. These receptors came from a woman aged 25 to 39 in good health and CMV-seropositive.

The chain has TRBV29-1 and TRBJ2-2, with 7 bases lining up with TRBD1. The V gene end was trimmed by 4 bases and the J gene end by 2 bases; junction bases not matched to a gene: 4. CDR3 length: 14 amino acids. Germline V gene lookup returns CDR1 SQVTM and CDR2 ANQGSEA. In DNA form, the CDR3 reads TGCAGCGTTGGAAGACAGGGAAACACCGGGGAGCTGTTTTTT. Translation gives CSVGRQGNTGELFF.

This chain links TRBV4-2 with TRBJ2-1; 12 bases are shared with TRBD2. This CDR3 region has 22 residues. Germline CDR1 and CDR2: LGHNA and YNFKEQ. The junction had 20 bases not matched to a gene; V was cut back by 1 base and J by 4 bases. The CDR3 reads CASSQGPMTSGRTDRPYNEQFF. The CDR3 region has the DNA TGTGCCAGCAGCCAAGGCCCGATGACTAGCGGGAGAACTGATCGCCCATACAATGAGCAGTTCTTC.

V usage is TRBV5-1 and J usage is TRBJ2-5, with 9 bases fitting TRBD1. The trim removed 0 bases at V and 2 bases at J, leaving 2 bases unmatched. Germline lookup yields CDR1 SGHRS and CDR2 YFSETQ. The CDR3 is 15 amino acids. This CDR3 reads CASSLGTGAQETQYF. As DNA, the CDR3 is TGCGCCAGCAGCTTGGGGACAGGGGCACAAGAGACCCAGTACTTC.

The CDR3: CATSRGSDRGRREGYTF. CDR3 in DNA: TGTGCCACCAGCAGAGGATCGGACAGGGGGCGGCGAGAGGGCTACACCTTC. The rearrangement links TRBV15 to TRBJ1-2; 11 nucleotides match TRBD1. Germline V gives CDR1 LNHNV, CDR2 YYDKDF (reference sequence). Trimming at V came to 1 base and at J to 8 bases, leaving 12 bases not matched to a gene. The CDR3 loop spans 17 amino acids.

The chain combines TRBV9 with TRBJ2-2; 11 bases fit TRBD2. The junction had 3 bases not matched to a gene; V was cut back by 0 bases and J by 5 bases. From germline, CDR1 is SGDLS and CDR2 YYNGEE. The CDR3 is made up of 16 amino acids. The CDR3 nucleotides are TGTGCCAGCAGCGTAGGACTAGCGGGAAAAACCGGGGAGCTGTTTTTT. The encoded protein is CASSVGLAGKTGELFF.

The chain is built from TRBV6-1 and TRBJ1-1; 7 bases line up with TRBD1. V shed 7 bases and J 0 bases; nucleotides not matched to a gene: 8. The length of the CDR3 is 15 residues. Germline V gives CDR1 MNHNS, CDR2 SASEGT. The chain's CDR3 is CASTPTGLMNTEAFF. CDR3 in DNA: TGTGCCAGCACGCCGACAGGGCTCATGAACACTGAAGCTTTCTTT.

This chain uses TRBV11-1 with TRBJ2-7; 8 positions match TRBD1. This CDR3 is built from 14 residues. Germline V gene data show CDR1 as SGHAT and CDR2 as FQDESV (reference sequence). V lost 5 bases to trimming and J lost 4 bases; unmatched junction nucleotides: 7. The CDR3 nucleotides read TGTGCCAGCAGCACGGATCAGGGGGCTTACGAGCAGTACTTC. It yields the protein CASSTDQGAYEQYF.

CDR3 amino acids: CASSLTSDLTEQYF. CDR3 in DNA: TGTGCCAGCAGTTTAACTAGCGATCTCACCGAGCAGTACTTC. V and J are TRBV27 and TRBJ2-7; 7 positions match TRBD2. In germline, CDR1 is MNHEY, CDR2 SMNVEV (reference sequence). The CDR3 is 14 residues long. With 2 bases clipped from V and 6 bases from J, the junction kept 7 bases outside the gene matches.

This chain links TRBV7-9 with TRBJ2-2; weak D call: TRBD2 (5 bases). Trimming removed 1 base from V and 5 bases from J, with 14 bases in between. Looked up from germline, CDR1 is SEHNR and CDR2 is FQNEAQ (reference sequence). This CDR3 has 16 residues. The CDR3 DNA follows: TGTGCCAGCAGCTTAGATGCCACGGGGTGGACCGGGGAGCTGTTTTTT. This encodes CASSLDATGWTGELFF.